This T cell receptor (beta chain) was captured by sequencing in a study of shared clonotypes between healthy human individuals. Points from the study as a whole: Clonotype sharing among donors likely depends on sequencing depth. Researchers found naive subsets generally carried larger estimated richness than memory subsets.

The study drew its donors from healthy HIV-negative adults without recent acute infections or vaccinations. This clone was seen only once. As yet, its antigen is unknown. Template for every sorted-subset replicate PCR totaled around 200 ng DNA, some 30,000 T cell genomes. The repertoire was sequenced with immunoSEQ multiplex PCR; TCRdb's copy has only in-frame clones and lacks some. The sample has millions of clones, roughly 92% seen once. The sequenced sample consisted of naive CD4+ T cells sorted from blood. The sample's subset: CD45RA+ positively selected. This clonotype was sampled from a young man in good health.

The CDR3 DNA follows: TGCGCCAGCAGCCTGTCGGGACTAGTCGCCGATGAGCAGTTCTTC. Translated: CASSLSGLVADEQFF. V usage is TRBV5-1 and J usage is TRBJ2-1; TRBD2 agrees at 8 bases. Germline CDR1 SGHRS, CDR2 YFSETQ. V was pared by 4 bases and J by 8 bases, with 11 bases of the junction left unmatched. The CDR3 sequence is 15 residues long.